This T cell receptor (beta chain) was sequenced for a study of somatic mutations in cytotoxic T cells in rheumatoid arthritis. Study overall: Blood from the patient (approximately 30 ml EDTA) was drawn right after diagnosis, pretreatment.

This clone came up a few times. V was clipped by 4 bases and J by 2 bases; unmatched bases: 6. CDR1 and CDR2 (germline): LGHNA, YSLEER. The CDR3 has 16 amino acids. Clones were read by immunoSEQ multiplex PCR, and TCRdb kept only the in-frame ones, dropping some. The data show more than 800 clones, 70% to 85% seen once. This TCR was recovered from a woman aged 60 to 75 with rheumatoid arthritis. The sequencing sample was made of CD8+ T cells sorted from blood. This chain links TRBV4-3 with TRBJ1-5; 9 bases are a match to TRBD1. CDR3 amino acids: CASSPSRTGGNQPQHF. CDR3 in DNA: TGCGCCAGCAGCCCCAGTCGGACAGGGGGCAATCAGCCCCAGCATTTT.